This entry is about one TCR beta chain. Trimming shortened V by 2 bases and J by 5 bases, and 18 bases separated the two germline ends. The CDR3 has 16 amino acids. Germline V gene data show CDR1 as SGHNT and CDR2 as YYREEE (reference sequence). This entry belongs to a study of blood T cell repertoires in COVID-19. Overall study context: The analysed material was cDNA or gDNA that came from T cells, B-cell-depleted T cells, or PBMCs.

Recruits, aged roughly 18 to 95 years, lived in 24 US areas. Resolution of symptoms, clearance, or two negative PCRs was present in recovered Cohort 3 donors. As processed by the authors: Amplification of reference gene primers provided the estimated nucleated cell counts. Measured with immunoSEQ multiplex PCR; TCRdb has only the in-frame clones, and not every one. The V and J calls and clone size come from that table; D and trimming were worked out from the DNA. The profile covers a few hundred thousand clones, with 75% to 90% appearing a single time and 9.5% taken by the ten largest. The sequenced sample consisted of PBMCs or T cells enriched from blood (not recorded which). The sequence was collected from a woman between 35 and 50 years old who had recovered from COVID-19. J is TRBJ2-3 and V is TRBV5-4; TRBD2 might be the D (7 bases). In DNA form, the CDR3 reads TGTGCCAGCAGCTTTGGGGGCGGGAGAAGGGGAGATACGCAGTATTTT. It specifies CASSFGGGRRGDTQYF. The full variable domain, its missing parts supplied by reference TRBV5-4 and TRBJ2-3, is ETGVTQSPTHLIKTRGQQVTLRCSSQSGHNTVSWYQQALGQGPQFIFQYYREEENGRGNFPPRFSGLQFPNYSSELNVNALELDDSALYLCASSFGGGRRGDTQYFGPGTRLTVL.